This TCR beta chain was captured in a study of blood T cells in healthy people across ages. The CDR3 is made up of 14 amino acids. V trimming: 0 bases; J trimming: 4 bases; junction bases outside the gene matches: 3. Germline CDR1 is KGHSH and CDR2 is LQKENI. This clonotype was counted only a few times. Alongside a J-beta primer mix, a sample-barcoded 5' primer served in a second PCR lasting roughly 7 to 12 cycles. TCRdb reanalysed the 5' RACE reads using MiXCR and keeps one entry per CDR3 protein. The sample consists of about 1,800,000 distinct CDR3 sequences, roughly 27% of them appearing once. This TCR came from a woman in her 30s in good health. V and J are TRBV18 and TRBJ2-7, with 7 bases aligning to TRBD1. Source material: blood. CDR3 residues: CASSPPTQGYEQYF. The CDR3 bases are TGTGCCAGCTCACCACCGACACAGGGGTACGAGCAGTACTTC.